This T cell receptor beta chain was identified in a study of T cells in Graves' hyperthyroidism and ophthalmopathy. Across the study: Initial diagnosis, before any treatment, was when peripheral blood was collected. Points from the study as a whole: Blood also held most thyroid clonotypes expanded beyond 0.001.

There were TCR beta CDR3 regions amplified from RNA transcripts. In the first-round RT-PCR of the TCR CDR3, the HTBI primer set was used. One entry per CDR3 protein, called by TCRdb with MiXCR from the multiplex PCR reads. Found here are hundreds of thousands of distinct CDR3 sequences, around a sixth of them singletons; the top ten hold around 7.3%. Trimming removed 8 bases from V and 0 bases from J, with 14 bases in between. The CDR3 has 15 residues. Germline V CDR1 and CDR2: SNHLY, FYNNEI. Graves' hyperthyroidism was deemed stable absent ophthalmopathy progression within 18 months. Lactation, pregnancy, other autoimmune disease or uncontrolled infection led to exclusion of patients. This clonotype was counted ten times or more. The antigen is not known.

Specimen: blood. The rearrangement links TRBV2 to TRBJ2-1; D possibly corresponds to TRBD2 (5 bases). The clonotype comes from a woman aged 18 to 35 with Graves' hyperthyroidism. In nucleotides, the CDR3 is TGTGCCAGCTATAGCGAATTGGTCTCCTACAATGAGCAGTTCTTC. Translated, it gives CASYSELVSYNEQFF.